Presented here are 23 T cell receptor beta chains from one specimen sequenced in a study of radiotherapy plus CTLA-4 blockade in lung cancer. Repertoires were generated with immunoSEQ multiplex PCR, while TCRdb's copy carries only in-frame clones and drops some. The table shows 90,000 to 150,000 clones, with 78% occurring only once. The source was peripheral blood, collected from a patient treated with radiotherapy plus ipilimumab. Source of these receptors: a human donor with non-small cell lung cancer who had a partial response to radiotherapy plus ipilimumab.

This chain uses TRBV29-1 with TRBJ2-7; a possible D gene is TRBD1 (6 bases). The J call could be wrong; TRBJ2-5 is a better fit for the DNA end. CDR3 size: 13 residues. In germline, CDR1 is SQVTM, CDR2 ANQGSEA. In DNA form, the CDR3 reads TGCAGCGTTGAACCGCCAGGGGCAGAGACCCAGTACTTC. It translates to CSVEPPGAETQYF.

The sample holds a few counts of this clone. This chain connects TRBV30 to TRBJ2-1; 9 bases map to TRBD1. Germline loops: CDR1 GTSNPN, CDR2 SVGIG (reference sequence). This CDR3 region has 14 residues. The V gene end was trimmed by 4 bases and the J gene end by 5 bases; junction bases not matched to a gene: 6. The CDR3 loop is CAWKKQGAHNEQFF. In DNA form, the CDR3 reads TGTGCCTGGAAAAAACAGGGGGCCCACAATGAGCAGTTCTTC.

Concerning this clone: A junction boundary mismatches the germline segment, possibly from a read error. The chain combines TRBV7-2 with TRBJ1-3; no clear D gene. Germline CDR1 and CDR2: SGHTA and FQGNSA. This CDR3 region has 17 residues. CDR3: CASSQAVPGGTGNTIYF. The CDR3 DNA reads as TGCGCCAGCAGCCAAGCCGTCCCGGGTGGAACAGGAAACACCATATATTTT.

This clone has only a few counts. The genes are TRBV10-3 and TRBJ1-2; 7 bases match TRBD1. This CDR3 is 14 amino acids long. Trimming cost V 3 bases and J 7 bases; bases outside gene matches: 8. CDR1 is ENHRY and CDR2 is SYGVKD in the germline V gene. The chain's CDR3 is CAISEGTEVRGYTF. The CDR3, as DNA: TGTGCCATCAGTGAAGGGACAGAGGTGCGTGGCTACACCTTC.

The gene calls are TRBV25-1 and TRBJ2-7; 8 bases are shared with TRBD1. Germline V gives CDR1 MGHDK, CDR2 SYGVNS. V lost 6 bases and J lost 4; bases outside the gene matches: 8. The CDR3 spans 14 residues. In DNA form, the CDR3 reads TGTGCCAGCAGGACCGGGACAGGCCCTTACGAGCAGTACGTC. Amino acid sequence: CASRTGTGPYEQYV.

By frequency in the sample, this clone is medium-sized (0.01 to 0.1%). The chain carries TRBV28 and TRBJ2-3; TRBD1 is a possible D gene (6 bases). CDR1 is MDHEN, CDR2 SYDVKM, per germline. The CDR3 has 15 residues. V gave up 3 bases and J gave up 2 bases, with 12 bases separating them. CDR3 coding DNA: TGTGCCAGCAGTTTCAGGCAGGGACACACAGATACGCAGTATTTT. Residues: CASSFRQGHTDTQYF.

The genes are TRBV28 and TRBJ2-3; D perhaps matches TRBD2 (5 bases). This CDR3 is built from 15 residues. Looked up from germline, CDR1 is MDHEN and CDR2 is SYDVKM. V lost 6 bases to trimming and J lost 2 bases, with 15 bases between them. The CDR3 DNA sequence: TGTGCCAGCAGCCCGGGGTTCGATTACACAGATACGCAGTATTTT. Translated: CASSPGFDYTDTQYF. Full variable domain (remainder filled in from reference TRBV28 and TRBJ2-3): DVKVTQSSRYLVKRTGEKVFLECVQDMDHENMFWYRQDPGLGLRLIYFSYDVKMKEKGDIPEGYSVSREKKERFSLILESASTNQTSMYLCASSPGFDYTDTQYFGPGTRLTVL.

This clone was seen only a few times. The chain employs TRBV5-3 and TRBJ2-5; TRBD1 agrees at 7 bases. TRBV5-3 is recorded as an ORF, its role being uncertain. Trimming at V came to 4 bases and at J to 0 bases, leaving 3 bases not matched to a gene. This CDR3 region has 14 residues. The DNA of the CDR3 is TGTGCCAGAAGCCCTGGGACAGACCAAGAGACCCAGTACTTC. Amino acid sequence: CARSPGTDQETQYF.

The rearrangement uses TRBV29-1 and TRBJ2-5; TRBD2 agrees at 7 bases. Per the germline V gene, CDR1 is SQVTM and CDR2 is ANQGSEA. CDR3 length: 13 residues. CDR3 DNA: TGCAGGGTGGGGGGTGGGGGAGGGGAGACCCAGTACTTC. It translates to CRVGGGGGETQYF.

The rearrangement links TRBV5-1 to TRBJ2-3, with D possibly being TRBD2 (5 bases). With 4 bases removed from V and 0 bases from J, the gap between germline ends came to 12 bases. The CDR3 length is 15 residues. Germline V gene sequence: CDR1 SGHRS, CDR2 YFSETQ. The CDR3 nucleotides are TGCGCCAGCAGCCCACGGCAGCGGAGCACAGATACGCAGTATTTT. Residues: CASSPRQRSTDTQYF.

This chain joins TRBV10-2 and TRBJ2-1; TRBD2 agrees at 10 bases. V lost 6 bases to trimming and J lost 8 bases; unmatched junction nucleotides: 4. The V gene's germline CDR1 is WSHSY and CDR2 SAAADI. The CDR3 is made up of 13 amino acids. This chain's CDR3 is CASRPSGSDEQFF. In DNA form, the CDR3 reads TGCGCCAGCAGGCCTAGCGGGAGCGATGAGCAGTTCTTC.

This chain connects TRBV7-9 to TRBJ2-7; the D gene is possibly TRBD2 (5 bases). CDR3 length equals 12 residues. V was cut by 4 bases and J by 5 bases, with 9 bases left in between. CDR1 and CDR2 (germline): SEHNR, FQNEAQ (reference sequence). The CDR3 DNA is TGTGCCAGCAGCTGGAGCGGAGACGAGCAGTACGTC. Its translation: CASSWSGDEQYV.

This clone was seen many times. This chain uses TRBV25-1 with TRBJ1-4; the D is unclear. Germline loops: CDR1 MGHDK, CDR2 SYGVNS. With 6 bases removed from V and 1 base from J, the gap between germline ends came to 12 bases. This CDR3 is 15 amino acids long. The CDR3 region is CASSQRAGTNEKLFF. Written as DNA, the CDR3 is TGTGCCAGCAGCCAAAGAGCGGGAACTAATGAAAAACTGTTTTTT. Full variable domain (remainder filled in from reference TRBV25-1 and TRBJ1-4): EADIYQTPRYLVIGTGKKITLECSQTMGHDKMYWYQQDPGMELHLIHYSYGVNSTEKGDLSSESTVSRIRTEHFPLTLESARPSHTSQYLCASSQRAGTNEKLFFGSGTQLSVL.

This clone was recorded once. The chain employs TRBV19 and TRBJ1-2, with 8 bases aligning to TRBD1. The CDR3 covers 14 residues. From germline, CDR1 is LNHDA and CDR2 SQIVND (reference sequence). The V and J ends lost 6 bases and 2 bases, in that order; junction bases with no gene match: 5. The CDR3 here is CASSNDRGNYGYTF. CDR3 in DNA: TGTGCCAGTAGCAACGACAGGGGAAACTATGGCTACACCTTC.

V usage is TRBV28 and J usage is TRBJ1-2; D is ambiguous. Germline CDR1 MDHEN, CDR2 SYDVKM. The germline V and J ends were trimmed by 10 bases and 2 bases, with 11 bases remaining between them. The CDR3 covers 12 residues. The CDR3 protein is CAISIQNYGYTF. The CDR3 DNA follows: TGTGCCATTTCGATTCAGAACTATGGCTACACCTTC.

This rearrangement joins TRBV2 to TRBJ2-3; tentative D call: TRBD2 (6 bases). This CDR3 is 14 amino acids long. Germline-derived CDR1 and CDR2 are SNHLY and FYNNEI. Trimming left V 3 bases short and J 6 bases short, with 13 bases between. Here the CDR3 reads CASSDHTRGDTQYF. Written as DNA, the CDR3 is TGTGCCAGCAGTGACCACACACGGGGGGATACGCAGTATTTT.

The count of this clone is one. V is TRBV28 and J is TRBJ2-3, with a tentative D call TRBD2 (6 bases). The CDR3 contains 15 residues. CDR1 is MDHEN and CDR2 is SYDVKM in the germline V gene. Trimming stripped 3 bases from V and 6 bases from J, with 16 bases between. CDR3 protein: CASSFPEGGGDTQYF. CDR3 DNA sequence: TGTGCCAGCAGTTTCCCAGAGGGAGGAGGTGATACGCAGTATTTT.

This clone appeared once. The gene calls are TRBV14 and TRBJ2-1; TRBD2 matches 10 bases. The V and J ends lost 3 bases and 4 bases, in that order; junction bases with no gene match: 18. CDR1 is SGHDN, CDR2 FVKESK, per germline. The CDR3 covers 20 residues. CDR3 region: CASSHARSGLAGGLYNEQFF. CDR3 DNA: TGTGCCAGCAGCCATGCGAGGAGCGGGTTAGCGGGAGGCTTATACAATGAGCAGTTCTTC.

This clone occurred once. The CDR3 is CASSHPGQGAYEQYF. The CDR3 region has the DNA TGTGCCAGCAGCCATCCGGGACAGGGGGCCTACGAGCAGTACTTC. The chain uses TRBV14 and TRBJ2-7; 11 nucleotides match TRBD1. CDR1 is SGHDN and CDR2 is FVKESK in the germline V gene. The CDR3 is 15 residues long. Trimming removed 3 bases from V and 2 bases from J; junction bases left unmatched: 3.

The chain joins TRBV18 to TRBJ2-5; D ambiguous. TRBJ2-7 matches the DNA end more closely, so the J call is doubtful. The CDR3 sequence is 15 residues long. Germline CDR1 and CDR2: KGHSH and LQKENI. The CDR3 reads CASSPFVNSAYEQYF. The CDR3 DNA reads TGTGCCAGCTCACCGTTTGTAAACAGTGCCTACGAGCAGTACTTC.

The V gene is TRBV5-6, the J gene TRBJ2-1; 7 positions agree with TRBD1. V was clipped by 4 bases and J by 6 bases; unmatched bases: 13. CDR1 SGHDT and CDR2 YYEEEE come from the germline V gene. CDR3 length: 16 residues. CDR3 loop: CASSPVGRGLSNEQFF. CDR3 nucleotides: TGTGCCAGCAGCCCGGTTGGCAGGGGGTTGAGCAATGAGCAGTTCTTC.

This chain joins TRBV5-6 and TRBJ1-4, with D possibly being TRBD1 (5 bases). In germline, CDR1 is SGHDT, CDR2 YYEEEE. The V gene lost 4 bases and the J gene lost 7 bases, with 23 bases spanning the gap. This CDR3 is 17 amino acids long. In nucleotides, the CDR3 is TGTGCCAGCAGCGATGCCCCATCAGGGTTCGGCTCTGAAAAACTGTTTTTT. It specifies CASSDAPSGFGSEKLFF.

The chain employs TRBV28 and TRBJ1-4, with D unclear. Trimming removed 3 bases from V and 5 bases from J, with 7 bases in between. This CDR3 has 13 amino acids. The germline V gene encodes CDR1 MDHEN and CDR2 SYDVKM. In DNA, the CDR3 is TGTGCCAGCAGTTTTATACAGAATGAAAAACTGTTTTTT. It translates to CASSFIQNEKLFF.